The 9 T cell receptor beta chains given below trace back to one sample, sequenced in a study of shared clonotypes between healthy human individuals. Method: immunoSEQ multiplex PCR; TCRdb's copy keeps in-frame clones and lacks some. The sample holds some 2,500,000 clones, around 93% seen once. The material sequenced was naive CD4+ T cells from PBMCs. This sample's subset: CD45RA+ positively selected. The receptors here all came from a man aged 18 to 29 in good health. Some clones in this sample may be carry-over from other donors' samples.

This rearrangement joins TRBV6-6 to TRBJ2-2, with D unclear. Germline assignment: CDR1 MNHNY and CDR2 SVGAGI (reference sequence). V lost 4 bases to trimming and J lost 5 bases, with 8 bases between them. The CDR3 length is 13 residues. CDR3 sequence reads: CASSSPSTGELFF. In DNA, the CDR3 is TGTGCCAGCAGTTCACCGTCAACCGGGGAGCTGTTTTTT.

The V call is TRBV7-8, the J call TRBJ2-3, with TRBD2 as a possible D gene (6 bases). The CDR3 has 14 amino acids. Germline CDR1 is SGHVS and CDR2 is FQNEAQ. The V and J ends lost 1 base and 3 bases respectively, with 8 bases between them. The CDR3 bases are TGTGCCAGCAGCTTAGGCGGGGTAACAGATACGCAGTATTTT. Translating it yields CASSLGGVTDTQYF.

The chain employs TRBV28 and TRBJ2-1; D not resolved. CDR3 size: 13 residues. V dropped 3 bases and J dropped 10 bases, with 13 bases sitting between them. From germline, CDR1 is MDHEN and CDR2 SYDVKM. CDR3 sequence reads: CASSFYGAGEQFF. CDR3 DNA: TGTGCCAGCAGTTTTTATGGTGCTGGGGAGCAGTTCTTC.

V usage is TRBV11-1 and J usage is TRBJ2-3, with TRBD1 as a possible D gene (5 bases). This CDR3 spans 16 amino acids. Trimming left V 5 bases short and J 3 bases short, with 18 bases between. Germline CDR1 reads SGHAT; CDR2 reads FQDESV (reference sequence). CDR3 region: CASSLQGTLYTDTQYF. DNA for the CDR3: TGTGCCAGCAGCCTCCAGGGCACATTGTATACAGATACGCAGTATTTT.

The rearrangement links TRBV27 to TRBJ2-7; D is perhaps TRBD1 or TRBD2 (5 bases each). Germline CDR1 and CDR2: MNHEY and SMNVEV (reference sequence). The CDR3 is 13 amino acids. Trimming cost V 0 bases and J 6 bases, with 9 bases left between them. The CDR3 DNA follows: TGTGCCAGCAGTTTATCGTCTGGGGGCGAGCAGTACTTC. Translating it yields CASSLSSGGEQYF.

This clone appeared a single time. This chain links TRBV7-2 with TRBJ1-4; D unclear. CDR3 length equals 15 residues. Per the germline V gene, CDR1 is SGHTA and CDR2 is FQGNSA. Trimming shortened V by 1 base and J by 6 bases, and 12 bases separated the two germline ends. Here the CDR3 DNA reads TGTGCCAGCAGCTTAGATGGGGTATCGGATGAAAAACTGTTTTTT. This encodes CASSLDGVSDEKLFF.

The table lists this clone with a count of one. The chain links TRBV5-1 to TRBJ1-5; weak D call: TRBD1 (5 bases). The CDR3 consists of 14 residues. V shed 0 bases and J shed 7 bases, with 11 bases lying between them. Germline V gene lookup returns CDR1 SGHRS and CDR2 YFSETQ. In DNA, the CDR3 is TGCGCCAGCAGCTTGGCATCCGGGGCCCAGCCCCAGCATTTT. Encoded protein: CASSLASGAQPQHF.

This clone was counted a single time. The chain links TRBV5-1 to TRBJ2-1, with 7 bases aligning to TRBD1. V shed 3 bases, J shed 6 bases, and the junction held 15 bases outside the gene matches. The CDR3 contains 17 residues. CDR1 and CDR2 (germline): SGHRS, YFSETQ. CDR3 DNA sequence: TGCGCCAGCAGCTCGCGACAGGGCAATGGGCCAAGCAATGAGCAGTTCTTC. Its protein is CASSSRQGNGPSNEQFF.

The chain employs TRBV7-9 and TRBJ2-2; D uncertain. In germline, CDR1 is SEHNR, CDR2 FQNEAQ (reference sequence). The CDR3 totals 13 residues. V lost 7 bases and J 6 bases, leaving 12 bases between the germline ends. CDR3 in amino acids: CASTLITSGELFF. CDR3 in DNA: TGTGCCAGCACCCTTATAACGTCCGGGGAGCTGTTTTTT.